A single sample is the source of the 26 T cell receptor beta chains below, sequenced in a study of breast tumors, draining lymph nodes, adjacent tissues. TCRdb re-called the multiplex PCR reads with MiXCR, one entry per CDR3 protein. Among 190,000 or so distinct CDR3 sequences listed, roughly 31% were seen once. Breast cancer patients provided tissue from their axillary draining lymph nodes. The sequenced material came from axillary lymph node tissue. The receptors come from a female donor with breast cancer. Some clones in this sample may be carry-over from other donors' samples.

This clonotype appeared many times. This chain uses TRBV3-1 with TRBJ1-6; D gene uncertain. This CDR3 spans 14 amino acids. Trimming removed 0 bases from V and 3 bases from J, with 3 bases in between. Germline V CDR1 and CDR2: LGHDT, YNNKEL (reference sequence). CDR3 sequence: CASSQDVYNSPLHF. The CDR3, as DNA: TGTGCCAGCAGCCAAGACGTCTATAATTCACCCCTCCACTTT.

This clonotype was picked up many times. The chain couples TRBV18 to TRBJ2-7, with TRBD1 as a possible D gene (6 bases). The CDR3 totals 12 residues. The V end was cut by 4 bases, the J end by 6 bases, with 10 bases between. Germline-derived CDR1 and CDR2 are KGHSH and LQKENI. The CDR3 spells CASSQDSGEQYF. The CDR3 nucleotides are TGTGCCAGCTCACAGGACAGTGGCGAGCAGTACTTC.

In this sample, this clonotype turned up many times. The V call is TRBV5-6, the J call TRBJ2-7; 11 nucleotides align to TRBD2. The ends lost 0 bases at V and 9 bases at J; junction bases unmatched: 2. This CDR3 contains 13 residues. Germline CDR1 SGHDT, CDR2 YYEEEE. The CDR3 region is CASSLGLAGTQYF. CDR3 bases: TGTGCCAGCAGCTTGGGACTAGCGGGAACGCAGTACTTC.

This clonotype came up many times. V is TRBV6-6 and J is TRBJ2-2; 8 nucleotides match TRBD1. Germline CDR1 MNHNY, CDR2 SVGAGI (reference sequence). The CDR3 covers 17 residues. Trimming took 5 bases from V and 4 from J; bases not matched to a gene: 12. CDR3 DNA sequence: TGTGCCAGCAGTAGATTAACCGGGACAGGATCCACCGGGGAGCTGTTTTTT. Protein product: CASSRLTGTGSTGELFF.

In the case of this clonotype: A much bigger clone sits one base away, suggesting this may be a read error. The chain is built from TRBV12-3 or TRBV12-4 and TRBJ1-3, with 8 bases that match TRBD1. V lost 7 bases and J lost 4; bases outside the gene matches: 6. The CDR3 has 14 amino acids. CDR3 residues: CASTSQGAGNTIYF. CDR3 bases: TGTGCCAGCACCAGCCAGGGGGCCGGAAACACCATATATTTT.

The chain couples TRBV2 to TRBJ2-5; 10 bases agree with TRBD2. V lost 6 bases and J lost 2; bases outside the gene matches: 15. The CDR3 is 18 residues long. Germline assignment: CDR1 SNHLY and CDR2 FYNNEI. CDR3 nucleotides: TGTGCCAGCAGCCCACTAGCGGGAAACACCGGGGGGCAAGAGACCCAGTACTTC. Translating it yields CASSPLAGNTGGQETQYF.

This clonotype was observed many times. The chain combines TRBV5-8 with TRBJ2-5; the D is unclear. Trimming removed 0 bases from V and 7 bases from J, with 13 bases in between. This CDR3 is 14 amino acids long. Germline V gives CDR1 SGHTS, CDR2 YDEGEE. The DNA for the CDR3 is TGTGCCAGCAGCTTGGAAGGGCAGAGCAGGACCCAGTACTTC. Translation: CASSLEGQSRTQYF.

This clonotype was detected once. The chain carries TRBV30 and TRBJ1-4; D may be TRBD1 (5 bases). This CDR3 comprises 17 residues. The germline gives CDR1 GTSNPN, CDR2 SVGIG (reference sequence). Trimming took off 3 bases at V and 4 bases at J, with 21 bases between the two ends. As DNA, the CDR3 is TGTGCCTGGAGCGTTACATTCCGGTCAGGGAGTAATGAAAAACTGTTTTTT. It codes for CAWSVTFRSGSNEKLFF.

The table lists this clonotype with many counts. The rearrangement joins TRBV7-8 to TRBJ2-3; TRBD1 matches 11 bases. Germline CDR1 SGHVS, CDR2 FQNEAQ. The CDR3 has 15 residues. The ends lost 4 bases at V and 2 bases at J; junction bases unmatched: 2. CDR3 in amino acids: CASSWDRGSTDTQYF. CDR3 sequence (DNA): TGTGCCAGCAGCTGGGACAGGGGGTCCACAGATACGCAGTATTTT.

V usage is TRBV27 and J usage is TRBJ2-2, with D unclear. Germline V gene sequence: CDR1 MNHEY, CDR2 SMNVEV (reference sequence). The CDR3 spans 16 residues. V lost 4 bases, J lost 0 bases, and 12 bases lay in between. CDR3 sequence reads: CASSSKGNTNTGELFF. In nucleotides, the CDR3 is TGTGCCAGCAGTTCGAAGGGCAACACGAACACCGGGGAGCTGTTTTTT.

This clonotype came up many times. The chain's CDR3 is CSASYLGDYGYTF. The CDR3 DNA follows: TGCAGTGCTAGTTACCTGGGCGACTATGGCTACACCTTC. This chain connects TRBV20-1 to TRBJ1-2; unclear D gene. V dropped 3 bases and J dropped 3 bases, with 11 bases sitting between them. The CDR3 spans 13 residues. Per the germline V gene, CDR1 is DFQATT and CDR2 is SNEGSKA (reference sequence).

V is TRBV3-1 and J is TRBJ2-2, with a weak D call TRBD1 (6 bases). Trimming shortened V by 5 bases and J by 0 bases, and 13 bases separated the two germline ends. Germline V CDR1 and CDR2: LGHDT, YNNKEL (reference sequence). This CDR3 has 16 residues. The CDR3 DNA reads TGTGCCAGCAGCACCAGGACAGCTCCGAACACCGGGGAGCTGTTTTTT. This gives the protein CASSTRTAPNTGELFF.

This clonotype was seen at least ten times. This chain connects TRBV9 to TRBJ1-2; no firm D call. Germline loops: CDR1 SGDLS, CDR2 YYNGEE. Deletions cut 0 bases from V and 2 bases from J, with 14 bases between. The CDR3 consists of 16 residues. This CDR3 reads CASSVVPEGRNYGYTF. Written as DNA, the CDR3 is TGTGCCAGCAGCGTAGTCCCAGAAGGACGAAACTATGGCTACACCTTC. Full variable domain (rest looked up from reference TRBV9 and TRBJ1-2): DSGVTQTPKHLITATGQRVTLRCSPRSGDLSVYWYQQSLDQGLQFLIQYYNGEERAKGNILERFSAQQFPDLHSELNLSSLELGDSALYFCASSVVPEGRNYGYTFGSGTRLTVV.

This chain uses TRBV20-1 with TRBJ2-7; D is perhaps TRBD2 (5 bases). This CDR3 contains 12 residues. Germline CDR1 and CDR2: DFQATT and SNEGSKA (reference sequence). Between the trimmed V and J ends, which lost 4 bases and 0 bases, there was a span of 7 bases. For the CDR3, the DNA is TGCAGTGCTAATCGGGGCTCCTACGAGCAGTACTTC. It yields the protein CSANRGSYEQYF.

On this clonotype itself: A much larger clone differs by one base, so this may be a read error. The chain employs TRBV2 and TRBJ2-4, with D unresolved. V was pared by 3 bases and J by 3 bases, with 9 bases between. The CDR3 covers 14 residues. Germline-derived CDR1 and CDR2 are SNHLY and FYNNEI. Here the CDR3 reads CASSDDLVKNIQYF. In nucleotides, the CDR3 is TGTGCCAGCAGTGATGATCTAGTCAAAAACATTCAGTACTTC.

Ten or more counts support this clonotype. The chain uses TRBV5-1 and TRBJ1-2; D is unresolved. Per germline, CDR1 SGHRS and CDR2 YFSETQ. The CDR3 sequence is 14 residues long. Trimming stripped 0 bases from V and 2 bases from J, with 8 bases between. The DNA of the CDR3 is TGCGCCAGCAGCTTGGATGTGGGAAACTATGGCTACACCTTC. Residues: CASSLDVGNYGYTF.

This clonotype was found many times. The J gene is TRBJ2-3, the V gene TRBV20-1; D call uncertain. CDR3 length: 18 amino acids. Germline V gives CDR1 DFQATT, CDR2 SNEGSKA (reference sequence). CDR3 nucleotide sequence: TGCAGGGCCTTATCACCGGGTTTAGCCTCCCGAAACACAGATACGCAGTATTTT. Residues: CRALSPGLASRNTDTQYF.

This clonotype showed up many times. This sequence joins TRBV7-2 and TRBJ2-4, with 10 bases lining up with TRBD2. The CDR3 has 16 amino acids. Per the germline V gene, CDR1 is SGHTA and CDR2 is FQGNSA. J gave up 6 bases and V 5 bases, and 10 bases lay outside the gene matches. Written as DNA, the CDR3 is TGTGCCAGCAGCCCACCGGGGGGACTAGCGACAAACATTCAGTACTTC. Amino acids: CASSPPGGLATNIQYF.

The chain uses TRBV7-9 and TRBJ2-3; 7 bases match TRBD1. V lost 4 bases and J lost 6; bases outside the gene matches: 7. The germline V gene has CDR1 SEHNR and CDR2 FQNEAQ (reference sequence). This CDR3 comprises 14 residues. The CDR3 protein is CASSYGTARDTQYF. The CDR3 nucleotides read TGTGCCAGCAGCTACGGGACAGCCCGTGATACGCAGTATTTT.

In its sample, this clonotype was seen many times. This rearrangement joins TRBV28 to TRBJ2-7; 10 bases map to TRBD2. Germline trimming cut 7 bases from V and 6 bases from J; bases unmatched to any gene: 15. CDR1 is MDHEN, CDR2 SYDVKM, per germline. CDR3 length: 16 residues. The CDR3 DNA follows: TGTGCCAGCAAAGGCAGCACCGGGACTAGCGATTCCGAGCAGTACTTC. Protein: CASKGSTGTSDSEQYF.

This clonotype was picked up many times. The chain joins TRBV6-5 to TRBJ2-1, with D unclear. Germline CDR1 MNHEY, CDR2 SVGAGI. CDR3 length equals 13 residues. The V and J ends lost 6 bases and 2 bases respectively, with 8 bases between them. The CDR3 DNA is TGTGCCAGCAGCCGAGGACCCTACAATGAGCAGTTCTTC. Translating it yields CASSRGPYNEQFF.

This clonotype has ten or more counts. The rearrangement uses TRBV24-1 and TRBJ2-2; D is unclear. This CDR3 region has 15 residues. Germline V lookup: CDR1 KGHDR, CDR2 SFDVKD. V was pared by 9 bases and J by 0 bases, with 13 bases between. In DNA form, the CDR3 reads TGTGCCACCGCTAAGGGTGCCCCGAACACCGGGGAGCTGTTTTTT. Its translation is CATAKGAPNTGELFF.

This clonotype was found many times. The V and J genes are TRBV5-6 and TRBJ2-5; TRBD1 aligns across 7 bases. The CDR3 contains 14 residues. CDR1 is SGHDT, CDR2 YYEEEE, per germline. V lost 2 bases to trimming and J lost 9 bases; unmatched junction nucleotides: 10. The CDR3 region is CASSLGQAAAAQYF. CDR3 DNA: TGTGCCAGCAGCTTAGGACAGGCTGCAGCGGCCCAGTACTTC.

This clonotype appeared many times. The rearrangement links TRBV14 to TRBJ1-4; D might be TRBD1 (6 bases). Germline V gene sequence: CDR1 SGHDN, CDR2 FVKESK. The V and J ends lost 5 bases and 7 bases respectively, with 17 bases between them. This CDR3 has 15 residues. CDR3 in amino acids: CASSNNRAHGEKLFF. For the CDR3, the DNA is TGTGCCAGCAGCAATAACAGGGCCCACGGTGAAAAACTGTTTTTT. Full variable domain (missing parts from reference TRBV14 and TRBJ1-4): EAGVTQFPSHSVIEKGQTVTLRCDPISGHDNLYWYRRVMGKEIKFLLHFVKESKQDESGMPNNRFLAERTGGTYSTLKVQPAELEDSGVYFCASSNNRAHGEKLFFGSGTQLSVL.

This clonotype has ten or more counts. The chain is built from TRBV20-1 and TRBJ2-2, with 9 nucleotides matching TRBD1. V was clipped by 2 bases and J by 6 bases; unmatched bases: 10. This CDR3 is 16 amino acids long. Germline V gene data show CDR1 as DFQATT and CDR2 as SNEGSKA (reference sequence). The CDR3 sequence: CSARNAGTGSAGELFF. The CDR3 nucleotides are TGCAGTGCTAGAAACGCCGGGACAGGGAGCGCCGGGGAGCTGTTTTTT.

This clonotype was seen many times. The chain combines TRBV7-6 with TRBJ2-7; 9 bases are a match to TRBD2. Germline trimming cut 9 bases from V and 3 bases from J; bases unmatched to any gene: 3. Germline V CDR1 and CDR2: SGHVS, FNYEAQ. CDR3 size: 12 residues. The CDR3, as DNA: TGTGCCAGTACGACTAGCGGCTACGAGCAGTACTTC. This codes for CASTTSGYEQYF. Full variable domain (missing parts from reference TRBV7-6 and TRBJ2-7): GAGVSQSPRYKVTKRGQDVALRCDPISGHVSLYWYRQALGQGPEFLTYFNYEAQQDKSGLPNDRFSAERPEGSISTLTIQRTEQRDSAMYRCASTTSGYEQYFGPGTRLTVT.